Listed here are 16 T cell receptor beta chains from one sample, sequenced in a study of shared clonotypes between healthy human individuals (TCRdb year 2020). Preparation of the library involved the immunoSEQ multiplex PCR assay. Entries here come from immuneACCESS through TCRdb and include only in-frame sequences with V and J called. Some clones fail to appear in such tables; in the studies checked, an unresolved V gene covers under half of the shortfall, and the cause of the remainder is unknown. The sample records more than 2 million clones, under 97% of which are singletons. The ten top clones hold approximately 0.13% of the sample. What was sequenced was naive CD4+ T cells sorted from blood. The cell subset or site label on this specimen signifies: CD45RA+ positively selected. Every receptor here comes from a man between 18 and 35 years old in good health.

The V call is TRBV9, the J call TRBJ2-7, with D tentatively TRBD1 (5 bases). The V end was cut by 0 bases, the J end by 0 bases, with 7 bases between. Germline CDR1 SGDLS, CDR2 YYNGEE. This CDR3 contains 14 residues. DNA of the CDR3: TGTGCCAGCAGCGTAGAGGACAACTCCTACGAGCAGTACTTC. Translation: CASSVEDNSYEQYF.

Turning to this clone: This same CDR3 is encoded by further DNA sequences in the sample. For the CDR3, the DNA is TGTGCCAGCAGTTCCCCGGGACAGGGGAACTATGGCTACACCTTC. It encodes CASSSPGQGNYGYTF. The V call is TRBV6-5, the J call TRBJ1-2; TRBD1 aligns across 10 bases. The CDR3 spans 15 residues. With 4 bases clipped from V and 2 bases from J, the junction kept 4 bases outside the gene matches. Per germline, CDR1 MNHEY and CDR2 SVGAGI.

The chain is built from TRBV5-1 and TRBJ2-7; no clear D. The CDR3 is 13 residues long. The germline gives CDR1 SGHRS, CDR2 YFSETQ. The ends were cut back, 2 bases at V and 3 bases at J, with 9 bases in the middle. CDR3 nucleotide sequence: TGCGCCAGCAGCTTCTCTAGGGACTACGAGCAGTACTTC. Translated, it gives CASSFSRDYEQYF.

CDR3 protein: CASHDSYEQYF. Written as DNA, the CDR3 is TGTGCCAGCCATGACAGCTACGAGCAGTACTTC. This chain joins TRBV6-5 and TRBJ2-7; D is perhaps TRBD1 (5 bases). V dropped 8 bases and J dropped 3 bases, with 8 bases sitting between them. This CDR3 contains 11 residues. CDR1 is MNHEY and CDR2 is SVGAGI in the germline V gene.

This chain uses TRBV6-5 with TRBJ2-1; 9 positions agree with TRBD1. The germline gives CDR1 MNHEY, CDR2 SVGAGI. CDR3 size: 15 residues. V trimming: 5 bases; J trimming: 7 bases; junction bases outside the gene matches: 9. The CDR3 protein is CASSLRDRVINEQFF. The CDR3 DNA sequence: TGTGCCAGCAGTCTCCGGGACAGGGTGATTAATGAGCAGTTCTTC.

The CDR3 here is CASSLVSGAEQYF. As DNA, the CDR3 is TGTGCCAGCAGCTTAGTTAGCGGGGCCGAGCAGTACTTC. The chain combines TRBV11-2 with TRBJ2-7; 8 nucleotides agree with TRBD2. V shed 1 base and J 6 bases; nucleotides not matched to a gene: 2. Germline-derived CDR1 and CDR2 are SGHAT and FQNNGV. CDR3 length: 13 amino acids.

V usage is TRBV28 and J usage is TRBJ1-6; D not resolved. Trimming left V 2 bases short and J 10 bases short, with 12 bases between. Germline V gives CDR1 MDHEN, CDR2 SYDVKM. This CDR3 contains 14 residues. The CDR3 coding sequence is TGTGCCAGCAGTTTAGAGATGGGTTTCTCACCCCTCCACTTT. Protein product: CASSLEMGFSPLHF.

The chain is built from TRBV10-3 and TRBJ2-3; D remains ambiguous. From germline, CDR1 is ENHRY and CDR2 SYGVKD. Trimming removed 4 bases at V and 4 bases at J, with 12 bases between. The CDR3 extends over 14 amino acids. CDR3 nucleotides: TGTGCCATCAGTGGGACCCCAATGGCAGATACGCAGTATTTT. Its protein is CAISGTPMADTQYF.

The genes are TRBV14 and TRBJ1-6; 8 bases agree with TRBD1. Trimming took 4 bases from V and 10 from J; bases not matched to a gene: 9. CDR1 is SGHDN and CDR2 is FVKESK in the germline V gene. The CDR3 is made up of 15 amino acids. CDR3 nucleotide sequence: TGTGCCAGCAGCCCCGGACAGGGACCATACTCACCCCTCCACTTT. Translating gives CASSPGQGPYSPLHF.

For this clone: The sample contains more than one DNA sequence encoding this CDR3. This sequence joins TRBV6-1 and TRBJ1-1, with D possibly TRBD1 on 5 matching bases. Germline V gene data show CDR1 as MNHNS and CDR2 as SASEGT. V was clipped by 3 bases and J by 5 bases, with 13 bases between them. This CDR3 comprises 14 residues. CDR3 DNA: TGTGCCAGCAGTGACCCGGGACTGCGGACTGAAGCTTTCTTT. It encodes CASSDPGLRTEAFF.

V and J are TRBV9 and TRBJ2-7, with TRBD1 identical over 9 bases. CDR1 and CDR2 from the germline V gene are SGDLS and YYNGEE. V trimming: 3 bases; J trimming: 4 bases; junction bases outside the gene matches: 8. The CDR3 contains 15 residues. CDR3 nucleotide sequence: TGTGCCAGCAGCGCAACGGGACAGGGAGGTTACGAGCAGTACTTC. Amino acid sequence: CASSATGQGGYEQYF. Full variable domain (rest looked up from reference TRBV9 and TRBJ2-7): DSGVTQTPKHLITATGQRVTLRCSPRSGDLSVYWYQQSLDQGLQFLIQYYNGEERAKGNILERFSAQQFPDLHSELNLSSLELGDSALYFCASSATGQGGYEQYFGPGTRLTVT.

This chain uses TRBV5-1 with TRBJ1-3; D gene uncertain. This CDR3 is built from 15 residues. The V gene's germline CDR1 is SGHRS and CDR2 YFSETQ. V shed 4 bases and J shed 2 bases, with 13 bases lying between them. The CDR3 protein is CASSRDQVPGNTIYF. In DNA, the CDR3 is TGCGCCAGCAGCCGAGACCAGGTCCCTGGAAACACCATATATTTT.

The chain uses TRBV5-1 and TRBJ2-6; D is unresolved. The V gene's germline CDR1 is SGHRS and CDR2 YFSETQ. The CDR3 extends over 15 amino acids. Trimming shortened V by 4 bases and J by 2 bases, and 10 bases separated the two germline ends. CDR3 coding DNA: TGCGCCAGCAGCCAGGCGAGTACTGGGGCCAACGTCCTGACTTTC. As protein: CASSQASTGANVLTF.

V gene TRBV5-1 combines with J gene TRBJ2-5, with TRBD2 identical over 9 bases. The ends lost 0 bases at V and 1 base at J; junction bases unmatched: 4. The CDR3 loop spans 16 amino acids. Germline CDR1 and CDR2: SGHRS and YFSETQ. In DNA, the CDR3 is TGCGCCAGCAGCTTGGCTAGCGGGGCTTTCCAAGAGACCCAGTACTTC. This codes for CASSLASGAFQETQYF.

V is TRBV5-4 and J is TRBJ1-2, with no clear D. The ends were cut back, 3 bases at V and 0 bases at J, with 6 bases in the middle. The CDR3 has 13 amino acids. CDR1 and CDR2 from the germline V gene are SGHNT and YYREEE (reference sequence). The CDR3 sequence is CASSSLANYGYTF. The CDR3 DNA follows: TGTGCCAGCAGCTCCCTAGCTAACTATGGCTACACCTTC.

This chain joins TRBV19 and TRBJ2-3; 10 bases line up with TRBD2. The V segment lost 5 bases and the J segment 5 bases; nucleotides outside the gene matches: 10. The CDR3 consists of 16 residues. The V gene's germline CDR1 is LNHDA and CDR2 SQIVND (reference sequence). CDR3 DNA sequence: TGTGCCAGTAGTCCCAAGATAGCGGGAGGTGGAGATACGCAGTATTTT. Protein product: CASSPKIAGGGDTQYF.